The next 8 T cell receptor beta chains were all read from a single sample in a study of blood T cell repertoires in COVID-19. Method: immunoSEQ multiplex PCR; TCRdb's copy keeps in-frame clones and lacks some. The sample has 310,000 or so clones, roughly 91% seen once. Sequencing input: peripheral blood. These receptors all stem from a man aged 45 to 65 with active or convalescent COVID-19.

Written as DNA, the CDR3 is TGTGCCAGCAGCTTACCCCGGAGCTCCTACGAGCAGTACTTC. Protein sequence: CASSLPRSSYEQYF. This chain connects TRBV7-9 to TRBJ2-7; D gene ambiguous. The CDR3 consists of 14 residues. Germline V gives CDR1 SEHNR, CDR2 FQNEAQ (reference sequence). The V and J ends lost 2 bases and 0 bases respectively, with 8 bases between them.

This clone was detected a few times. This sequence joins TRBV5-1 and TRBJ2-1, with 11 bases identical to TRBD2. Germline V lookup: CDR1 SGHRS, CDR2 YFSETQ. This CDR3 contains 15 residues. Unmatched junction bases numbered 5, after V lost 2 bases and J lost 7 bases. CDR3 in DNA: TGCGCCAGCAGCTTCAAACTAGCGGGAGTTAATGAGCAGTTCTTC. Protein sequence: CASSFKLAGVNEQFF.

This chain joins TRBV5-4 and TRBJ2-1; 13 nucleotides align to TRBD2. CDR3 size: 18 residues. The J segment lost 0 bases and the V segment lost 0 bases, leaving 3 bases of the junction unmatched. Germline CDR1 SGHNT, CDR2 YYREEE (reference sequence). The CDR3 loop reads CASSLALAGGTSYNEQFF. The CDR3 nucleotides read TGTGCCAGCAGCTTGGCACTAGCGGGGGGGACCTCCTACAATGAGCAGTTCTTC.

The CDR3: CASSEWGTENTGELFF. The DNA for the CDR3 is TGTGCCAGCAGTGAGTGGGGGACAGAGAACACCGGGGAGCTGTTTTTT. This sequence joins TRBV2 and TRBJ2-2; 7 positions match TRBD1. The ends lost 3 bases at V and 1 base at J; junction bases unmatched: 5. CDR1 and CDR2 from the germline V gene are SNHLY and FYNNEI. This CDR3 is built from 16 residues. Full variable domain (remainder filled in from reference TRBV2 and TRBJ2-2): EPEVTQTPSHQVTQMGQEVILRCVPISNHLYFYWYRQILGQKVEFLVSFYNNEISEKSEIFDDQFSVERPDGSNFTLKIRSTKLEDSAMYFCASSEWGTENTGELFFGEGSRLTVL.

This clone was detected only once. CDR3 sequence reads: CASSLDRRATNEKLFF. The CDR3 DNA follows: TGTGCCAGCAGCTTAGATCGGAGGGCAACTAATGAAAAACTGTTTTTT. The V and J genes are TRBV11-2 and TRBJ1-4; D gene ambiguous. The V and J ends lost 0 bases and 0 bases respectively, with 8 bases between them. Germline CDR1 and CDR2: SGHAT and FQNNGV. This CDR3 contains 16 residues.

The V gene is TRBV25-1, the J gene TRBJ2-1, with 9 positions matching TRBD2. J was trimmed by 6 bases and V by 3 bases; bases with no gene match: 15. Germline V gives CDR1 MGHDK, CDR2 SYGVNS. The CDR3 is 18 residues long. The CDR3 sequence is CASSDFTSGYILGNEQFF. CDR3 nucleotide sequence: TGTGCCAGCAGTGACTTTACTAGCGGGTACATATTGGGCAATGAGCAGTTCTTC.

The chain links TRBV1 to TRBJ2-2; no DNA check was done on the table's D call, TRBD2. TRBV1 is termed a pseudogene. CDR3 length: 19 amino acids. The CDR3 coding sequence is TGCACCAGCAGCCACCGCGGACTAGCGGGGGCCCTGAACACCGGGGAGCTGTTTTTT. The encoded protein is CTSSHRGLAGALNTGELFF.

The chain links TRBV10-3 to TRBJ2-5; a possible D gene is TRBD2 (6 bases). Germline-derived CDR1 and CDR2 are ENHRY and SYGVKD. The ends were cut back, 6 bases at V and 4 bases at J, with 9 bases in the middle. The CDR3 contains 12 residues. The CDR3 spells CAISPEGETQYF. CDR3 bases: TGTGCCATCAGCCCGGAGGGAGAGACCCAGTACTTC.